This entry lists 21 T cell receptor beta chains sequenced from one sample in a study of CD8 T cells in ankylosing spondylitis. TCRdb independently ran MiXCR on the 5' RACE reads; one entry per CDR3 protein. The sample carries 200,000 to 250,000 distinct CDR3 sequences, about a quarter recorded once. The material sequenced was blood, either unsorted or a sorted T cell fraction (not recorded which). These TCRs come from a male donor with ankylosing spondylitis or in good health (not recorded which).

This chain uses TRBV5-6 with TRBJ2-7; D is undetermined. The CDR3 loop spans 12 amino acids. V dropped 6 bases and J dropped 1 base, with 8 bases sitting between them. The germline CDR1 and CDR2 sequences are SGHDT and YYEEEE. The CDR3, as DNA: TGTGCCAGCAATTTGGGTTCCTACGAGCAGTACTTC. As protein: CASNLGSYEQYF.

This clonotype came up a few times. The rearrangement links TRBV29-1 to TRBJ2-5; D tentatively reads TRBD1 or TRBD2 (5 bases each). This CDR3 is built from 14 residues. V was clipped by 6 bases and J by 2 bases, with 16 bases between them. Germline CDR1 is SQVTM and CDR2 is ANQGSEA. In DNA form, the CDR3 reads TGCAGCGTACGGGGACGGGCTCTGCAAGAGACCCAGTACTTC. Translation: CSVRGRALQETQYF.

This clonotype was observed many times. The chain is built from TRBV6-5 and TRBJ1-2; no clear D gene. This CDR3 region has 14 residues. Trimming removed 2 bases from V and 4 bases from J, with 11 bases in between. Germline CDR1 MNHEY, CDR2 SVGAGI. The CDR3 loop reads CASSYGQAPYGYTF. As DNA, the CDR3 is TGTGCCAGCAGTTACGGCCAGGCGCCCTATGGCTACACCTTC.

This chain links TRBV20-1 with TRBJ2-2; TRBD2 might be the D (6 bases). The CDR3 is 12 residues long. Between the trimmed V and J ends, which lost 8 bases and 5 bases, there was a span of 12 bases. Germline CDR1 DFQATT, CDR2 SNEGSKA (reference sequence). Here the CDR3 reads CSYGRGTGELFF. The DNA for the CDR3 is TGCAGTTACGGGAGAGGAACCGGGGAGCTGTTTTTT.

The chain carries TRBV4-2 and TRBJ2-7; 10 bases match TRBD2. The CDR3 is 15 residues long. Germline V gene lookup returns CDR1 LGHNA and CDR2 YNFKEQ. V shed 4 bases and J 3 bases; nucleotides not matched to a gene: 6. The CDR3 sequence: CASSPKAGGVYEQYF. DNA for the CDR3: TGTGCCAGCAGCCCTAAAGCGGGAGGGGTCTACGAGCAGTACTTC.

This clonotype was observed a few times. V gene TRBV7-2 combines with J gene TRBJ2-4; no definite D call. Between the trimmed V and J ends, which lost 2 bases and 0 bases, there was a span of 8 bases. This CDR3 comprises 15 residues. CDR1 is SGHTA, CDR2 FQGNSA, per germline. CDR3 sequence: CASSLWDLAKNIQYF. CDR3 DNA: TGTGCCAGCAGCTTATGGGATCTAGCCAAAAACATTCAGTACTTC.

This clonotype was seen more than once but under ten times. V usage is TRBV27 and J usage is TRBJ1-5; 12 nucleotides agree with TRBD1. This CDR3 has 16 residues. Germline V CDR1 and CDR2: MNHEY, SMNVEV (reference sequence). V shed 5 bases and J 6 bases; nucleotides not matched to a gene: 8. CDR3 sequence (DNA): TGTGCCAGCAGTACCCGGGACAGGGGGCTAGGTCAGCCCCAGCATTTT. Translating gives CASSTRDRGLGQPQHF.

The CDR3 loop is CAISLKAAYNEQFF. The CDR3 nucleotides are TGTGCCATCAGTCTGAAGGCCGCCTACAATGAGCAGTTCTTC. This chain connects TRBV10-3 to TRBJ2-1; D not resolved. Germline V CDR1 and CDR2: ENHRY, SYGVKD. This CDR3 comprises 14 residues. The V and J ends lost 5 bases and 2 bases respectively, with 10 bases between them.

The CDR3 nucleotides read TGTGCCAGCAGCAATGCAGGGGCCGGGGCCAACGTCCTGACTTTC. Protein sequence: CASSNAGAGANVLTF. The rearrangement joins TRBV7-6 to TRBJ2-6, with a possible D match to TRBD1 (6 bases). Trimming stripped 5 bases from V and 4 bases from J, with 12 bases between. The CDR3 spans 15 residues. Germline V gene data show CDR1 as SGHVS and CDR2 as FNYEAQ.

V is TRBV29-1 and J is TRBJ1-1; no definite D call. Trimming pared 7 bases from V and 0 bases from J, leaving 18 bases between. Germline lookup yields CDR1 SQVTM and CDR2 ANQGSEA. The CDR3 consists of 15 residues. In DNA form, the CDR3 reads TGCAGCGCCCAGGCCCAGGCAACCCTGAACACTGAAGCTTTCTTT. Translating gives CSAQAQATLNTEAFF. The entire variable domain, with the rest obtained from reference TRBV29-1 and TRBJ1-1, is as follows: SAVISQKPSRDICQRGTSLTIQCQVDSQVTMMFWYRQQPGQSLTLIATANQGSEATYESGFVIDKFPISRPNLTFSTLTVSNMSPEDSSIYLCSAQAQATLNTEAFFGQGTRLTVV.

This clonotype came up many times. CDR3 in DNA: TGCAGCGTGGGCCCTCGAGCGGGAGCGGAGACCCAGTACTTC. Its protein is CSVGPRAGAETQYF. This chain connects TRBV29-1 to TRBJ2-5; 8 nucleotides match TRBD2. The CDR3 runs 14 residues. CDR1 and CDR2 from the germline V gene are SQVTM and ANQGSEA. Unmatched junction bases numbered 11, after V lost 6 bases and J lost 5 bases.

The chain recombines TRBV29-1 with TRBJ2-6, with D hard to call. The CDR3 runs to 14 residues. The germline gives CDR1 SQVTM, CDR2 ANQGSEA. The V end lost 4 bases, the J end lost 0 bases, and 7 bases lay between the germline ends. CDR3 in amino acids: CSVGQHSGANVLTF. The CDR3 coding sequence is TGCAGCGTTGGTCAGCACTCTGGGGCCAACGTCCTGACTTTC.

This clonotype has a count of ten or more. This CDR3 reads CASSNYPGTSYNEQFF. CDR3 DNA: TGTGCCAGCAGTAACTATCCCGGGACTAGCTACAATGAGCAGTTCTTC. The chain joins TRBV6-5 to TRBJ2-1, with 8 bases fitting TRBD2. Trimming took 5 bases from V and 3 from J; bases not matched to a gene: 9. The germline gives CDR1 MNHEY, CDR2 SVGAGI. CDR3 length: 16 residues.

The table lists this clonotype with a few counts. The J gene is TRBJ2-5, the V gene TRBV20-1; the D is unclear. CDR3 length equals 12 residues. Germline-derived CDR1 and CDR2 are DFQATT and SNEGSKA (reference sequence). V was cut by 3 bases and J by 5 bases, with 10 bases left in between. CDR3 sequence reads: CSASKGVETQYF. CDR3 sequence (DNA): TGCAGTGCTAGTAAGGGTGTGGAGACCCAGTACTTC.

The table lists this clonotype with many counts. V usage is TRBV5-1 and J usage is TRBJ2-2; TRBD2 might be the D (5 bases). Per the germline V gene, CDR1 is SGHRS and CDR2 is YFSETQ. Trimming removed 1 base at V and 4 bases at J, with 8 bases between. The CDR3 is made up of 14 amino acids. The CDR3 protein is CASSLIRGTGELFF. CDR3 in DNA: TGCGCCAGCAGCTTGATCCGGGGCACCGGGGAGCTGTTTTTT.

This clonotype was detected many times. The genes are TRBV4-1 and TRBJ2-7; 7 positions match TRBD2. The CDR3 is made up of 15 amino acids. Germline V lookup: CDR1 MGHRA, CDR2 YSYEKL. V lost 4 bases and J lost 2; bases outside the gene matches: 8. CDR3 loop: CASSLSTSAPYEQYF. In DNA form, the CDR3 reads TGCGCCAGCAGCCTTTCAACTAGCGCGCCCTACGAGCAGTACTTC.

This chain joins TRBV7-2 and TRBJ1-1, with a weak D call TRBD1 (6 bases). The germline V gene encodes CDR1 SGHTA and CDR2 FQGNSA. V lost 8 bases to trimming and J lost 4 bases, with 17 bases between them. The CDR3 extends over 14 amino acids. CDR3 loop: CASSRPGASTEAFF. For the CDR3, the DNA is TGTGCCAGCTCCCGACCGGGGGCGAGCACTGAAGCTTTCTTT.

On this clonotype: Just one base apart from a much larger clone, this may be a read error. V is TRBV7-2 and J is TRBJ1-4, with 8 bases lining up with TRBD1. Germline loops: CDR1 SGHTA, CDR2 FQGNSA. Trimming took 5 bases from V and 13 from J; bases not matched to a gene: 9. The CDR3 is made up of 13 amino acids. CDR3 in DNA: TGTGCCAGCAGCCGCGGACAGGGCCAAAGACTGTTTTTT. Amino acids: CASSRGQGQRLFF.

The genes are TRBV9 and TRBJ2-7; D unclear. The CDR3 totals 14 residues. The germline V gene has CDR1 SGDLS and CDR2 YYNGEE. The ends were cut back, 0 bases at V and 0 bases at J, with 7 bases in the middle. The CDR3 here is CASSVDHSSYEQYF. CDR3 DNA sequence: TGTGCCAGCAGCGTAGATCACAGCTCCTACGAGCAGTACTTC.

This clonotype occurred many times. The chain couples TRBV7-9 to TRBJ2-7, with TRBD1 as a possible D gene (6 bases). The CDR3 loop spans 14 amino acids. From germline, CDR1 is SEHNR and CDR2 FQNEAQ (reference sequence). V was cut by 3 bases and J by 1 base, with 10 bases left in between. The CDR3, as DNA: TGTGCCAGCAGCTTCGGGACAAAGTCCTACGAGCAGTACTTC. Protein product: CASSFGTKSYEQYF. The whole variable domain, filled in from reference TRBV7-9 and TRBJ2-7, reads DTGVSQNPRHKITKRGQNVTFRCDPISEHNRLYWYRQTLGQGPEFLTYFQNEAQLEKSRLLSDRFSAERPKGSFSTLEIQRTEQGDSAMYLCASSFGTKSYEQYFGPGTRLTVT.

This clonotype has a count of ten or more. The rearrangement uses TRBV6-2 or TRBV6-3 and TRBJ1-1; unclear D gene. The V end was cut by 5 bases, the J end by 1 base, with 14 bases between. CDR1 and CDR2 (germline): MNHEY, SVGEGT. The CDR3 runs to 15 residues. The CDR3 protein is CASSPSGNRNTEAFF. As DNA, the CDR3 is TGTGCCAGCAGTCCCTCCGGGAATAGGAACACTGAAGCTTTCTTT.